What follows is one T cell receptor (beta chain) and its context. What it recognizes is unknown. The CDR3 loop spans 16 amino acids. Germline V gives CDR1 MNHNY, CDR2 SVGAGI (reference sequence). V was clipped by 5 bases and J by 2 bases, with 16 bases between them. The data stem from a study of beta chain features in type 1 diabetes. Broader study findings: A definitive answer on HLA type influencing TCRB rearrangement was not reached here.

As every portion of the isolated RNA was reverse transcribed, the sequencing read expressed TCRB transcripts. Method: immunoSEQ multiplex PCR; TCRdb's copy keeps in-frame clones and lacks some. The sample includes about 270,000 clones, 13% to 15% of them seen just once. CD4+ naive, central memory, regulatory and stem cell-like memory subsets were isolated by sorting on CD45RO/CCR7/CD25/CD127/CD95/CD27. The sequence derives from a woman aged 40 to 50 in good health. Sequencing input: naive CD4+ T cells from blood. V is TRBV6-6 and J is TRBJ1-5; perhaps TRBD1 as D (6 bases). In nucleotides, the CDR3 is TGTGCCAGCAGTCTACAGGGAGTGGGTGGCAATCAGCCCCAGCATTTT. It yields the protein CASSLQGVGGNQPQHF.